The 16 T cell receptor beta chains listed next were all sequenced from one sample in a study of cytomegalovirus exposure and HLA in healthy donors. Primers included in the PCR were 60 Vbeta and 13 Jbeta primers. The data were produced by immunoSEQ multiplex PCR, yet TCRdb's version contains in-frame clones alone and is incomplete. The sample has under 80,000 clones, roughly 65% seen once. The sample was PBMCs. These receptors all come from a woman aged 30 to 39 in good health and CMV-seronegative.

This chain uses TRBV27 with TRBJ2-2; maybe TRBD2 (6 bases). Germline V CDR1 and CDR2: MNHEY, SMNVEV (reference sequence). The CDR3 has 14 amino acids. V dropped 9 bases and J dropped 0 bases, with 11 bases sitting between them. Here the CDR3 reads CASSGLPNTGELFF. CDR3 sequence (DNA): TGTGCCAGTTCGGGACTTCCGAACACCGGGGAGCTGTTTTTT.

This chain's CDR3 is CASSLARAEGYTF. The CDR3 DNA reads TGTGCCAGCAGCTTAGCGAGGGCGGAGGGCTACACCTTC. This chain uses TRBV7-9 with TRBJ1-2; unclear D gene. This CDR3 has 13 amino acids. V was shortened by 0 bases and J by 8 bases, with 10 bases between the two germline ends. Germline V CDR1 and CDR2: SEHNR, FQNEAQ (reference sequence). Combining the CDR3 with reference TRBV7-9 and TRBJ1-2 gives the whole variable domain DTGVSQNPRHKITKRGQNVTFRCDPISEHNRLYWYRQTLGQGPEFLTYFQNEAQLEKSRLLSDRFSAERPKGSFSTLEIQRTEQGDSAMYLCASSLARAEGYTFGSGTRLTVV.

The chain employs TRBV4-3 and TRBJ2-5, with TRBD2 identical over 8 bases. This CDR3 is built from 17 residues. Germline V lookup: CDR1 LGHNA, CDR2 YSLEER. Trimming cost V 0 bases and J 2 bases; bases outside gene matches: 8. The CDR3 sequence: CASSQDIQRGTQETQYF. The DNA of the CDR3 is TGCGCCAGCAGCCAAGATATCCAGCGGGGGACTCAAGAGACCCAGTACTTC.

The chain recombines TRBV4-2 with TRBJ2-2; TRBD2 matches at 10 bases. The CDR3 covers 15 residues. Germline trimming cut 6 bases from V and 4 bases from J; bases unmatched to any gene: 5. In germline, CDR1 is LGHNA, CDR2 YNFKEQ. CDR3: CASRIAGGGTGELFF. The CDR3 DNA is TGTGCCAGCAGAATAGCGGGAGGTGGCACCGGGGAGCTGTTTTTT.

The chain links TRBV28 to TRBJ1-2, with TRBD1 as a possible D gene (6 bases). The CDR3 extends over 14 amino acids. Germline CDR1 MDHEN, CDR2 SYDVKM. Trimming cost V 5 bases and J 6 bases, with 16 bases left between them. CDR3 nucleotide sequence: TGTGCCAGCAGTGAACCGGACAGCAGAAATGGCTACACCTTC. Translation gives CASSEPDSRNGYTF.

The chain employs TRBV7-3 and TRBJ1-1; TRBD1 matches 8 bases. J gave up 4 bases and V 3 bases, and 7 bases lay outside the gene matches. The CDR3 runs 15 residues. In germline, CDR1 is SGHTA, CDR2 FQGTGA. CDR3 sequence reads: CASSFARGQTTEAFF. The CDR3, as DNA: TGTGCCAGCAGCTTTGCCAGGGGGCAGACCACTGAAGCTTTCTTT.

This clone was recorded only once. The rearrangement joins TRBV1 to TRBJ1-5. TRBV1 is recorded as a pseudogene. The CDR3 runs 14 residues. CDR3 region: CTSSQAESHQPQHF. The CDR3 nucleotides are TGCACCAGCAGCCAAGCGGAGAGCCATCAGCCCCAGCATTTT.

The chain carries TRBV11-3 and TRBJ2-7, with 7 bases identical to TRBD1. The CDR3 consists of 14 residues. Germline V gene sequence: CDR1 SGHNT, CDR2 YENEEA. Trimming at V came to 2 bases and at J to 2 bases, leaving 3 bases not matched to a gene. CDR3 residues: CASSLSGQAYEQYF. The CDR3 DNA follows: TGTGCCAGCAGCTTATCCGGACAGGCCTACGAGCAGTACTTC.

The chain links TRBV5-4 to TRBJ1-2; TRBD1 aligns across 11 bases. Germline CDR1 SGHNT, CDR2 YYREEE (reference sequence). J lost 9 bases, V lost 4 bases, and 8 bases had no gene match. There are 14 residues in the CDR3. CDR3 DNA sequence: TGTGCCAGCAGCACTGGACAGGGGGCACGCAGCTACACCTTC. Protein: CASSTGQGARSYTF.

In this sample, this clone turned up a few times. The CDR3 DNA reads TGTGCCAGCAGCGTAGGGTCTAGCGGGGGGCCAAATGAGCAGTTCTTC. Amino acids: CASSVGSSGGPNEQFF. The chain employs TRBV9 and TRBJ2-1; the match to TRBD2 covers 11 bases. The germline gives CDR1 SGDLS, CDR2 YYNGEE. The ends lost 0 bases at V and 7 bases at J; junction bases unmatched: 6. The CDR3 contains 16 residues. Complete variable domain (other parts from reference TRBV9 and TRBJ2-1): DSGVTQTPKHLITATGQRVTLRCSPRSGDLSVYWYQQSLDQGLQFLIQYYNGEERAKGNILERFSAQQFPDLHSELNLSSLELGDSALYFCASSVGSSGGPNEQFFGPGTRLTVL.

The chain carries TRBV4-3 and TRBJ2-4, with TRBD1 identical over 8 bases. The V and J ends lost 0 bases and 8 bases, in that order; junction bases with no gene match: 12. The CDR3 loop spans 17 amino acids. CDR1 and CDR2 from the germline V gene are LGHNA and YSLEER. CDR3 DNA: TGCGCCAGCAGCCAAGATCTCCGGGGGACAGGATCGGACATTCAGTACTTC. Protein product: CASSQDLRGTGSDIQYF.

This clone was observed once. The chain combines TRBV6-1 with TRBJ2-1, with D perhaps TRBD2 (6 bases). V was shortened by 2 bases and J by 0 bases, with 14 bases between the two germline ends. The CDR3 loop spans 17 amino acids. The V gene's germline CDR1 is MNHNS and CDR2 SASEGT. CDR3 nucleotide sequence: TGTGCCAGCAGTGAACTTTTTGGGGGGAGCTCCTACAATGAGCAGTTCTTC. It specifies CASSELFGGSSYNEQFF.

The V call is TRBV10-3, the J call TRBJ2-1; 11 bases are shared with TRBD2. V shed 4 bases and J 8 bases; nucleotides not matched to a gene: 13. The germline gives CDR1 ENHRY, CDR2 SYGVKD. The length of the CDR3 is 17 residues. CDR3 amino acids: CAISAPSSGGPMYEQFF. Written as DNA, the CDR3 is TGTGCCATCAGTGCCCCTTCTAGCGGGGGGCCCATGTATGAGCAGTTCTTC.

This clone was observed a handful of times. V and J are TRBV12-5 and TRBJ1-1; D may be TRBD1 (5 bases). Looked up from germline, CDR1 is LGHNT and CDR2 is FRNRAP. V was trimmed by 5 bases and J by 1 base, leaving 14 bases between them. CDR3 size: 15 residues. The CDR3 sequence is CASGNPRTSNTEAFF. The CDR3 coding sequence is TGTGCTAGTGGTAACCCTCGGACATCGAACACTGAAGCTTTCTTT.

The chain is built from TRBV5-1 and TRBJ2-5; TRBD2 matches 10 bases. CDR1 and CDR2 from the germline V gene are SGHRS and YFSETQ. This CDR3 is built from 15 residues. J was trimmed by 5 bases and V by 7 bases; bases with no gene match: 11. The chain's CDR3 is CASRNQRGGRETQYF. CDR3 coding DNA: TGCGCCAGCCGGAACCAGCGGGGGGGCCGGGAGACCCAGTACTTC.

This chain connects TRBV15 to TRBJ1-3; 9 bases align to TRBD1. J was trimmed by 0 bases and V by 4 bases; bases with no gene match: 4. The CDR3 runs to 16 residues. The germline V gene encodes CDR1 LNHNV and CDR2 YYDKDF (reference sequence). As DNA, the CDR3 is TGTGCCACCAGCAAATGGACAGGGGCCTCTGGAAACACCATATATTTT. Amino acid sequence: CATSKWTGASGNTIYF.